This T cell receptor (beta chain) originates from a study of cytomegalovirus exposure and HLA in healthy donors. Note on this clone: Its antigen is unidentified.

PCR amplification relied on 60 Vbeta primers (plus 13 Jbeta primers). The table came from immunoSEQ multiplex PCR; TCRdb's copy has only in-frame clones and leaves some out. The listing records tens of thousands of clones. Study results and limitations: A cluster of highly shared sequence variants was likely a sequencing artifact.

Sequenced input: PBMCs. This TCR was recovered from a man in his forties or fifties in good health and CMV-seronegative.

The DNA for the CDR3 is TGTGCCAGCAGTGTTAGGACAGGGGGCGTATCCCAGCCCCAGCATTTT. Amino acid sequence: CASSVRTGGVSQPQHF. The chain joins TRBV6-1 to TRBJ1-5; 11 bases are shared with TRBD1. V was pared by 4 bases and J by 7 bases, with 9 bases of the junction left unmatched. The CDR3 extends over 16 amino acids. Looked up from germline, CDR1 is MNHNS and CDR2 is SASEGT.